Below are 21 T cell receptor beta chains sequenced from a single sample in a study of blood T cell repertoires in COVID-19. Assay used: immunoSEQ multiplex PCR; TCRdb lists only in-frame clones, some missing. The top ten clones hold around 10% of a sample with around 100,000 clones, about 80% of them seen once. Sample: peripheral blood. These receptors were collected from a woman in her sixties or seventies with acute or convalescent COVID-19.

The chain uses TRBV19 and TRBJ2-1; 7 bases agree with TRBD1. With 4 bases clipped from V and 0 bases from J, the junction kept 6 bases outside the gene matches. The CDR3 spans 16 residues. CDR1 is LNHDA and CDR2 is SQIVND in the germline V gene (reference sequence). CDR3 coding DNA: TGTGCCAGTAGTACCCGACAGGGTGACTCCTACAATGAGCAGTTCTTC. Its translation: CASSTRQGDSYNEQFF.

The V and J genes are TRBV28 and TRBJ2-3; a weak D match, TRBD1 (7 bases). Germline V CDR1 and CDR2: MDHEN, SYDVKM. Between the trimmed V and J ends, which lost 1 base and 11 bases, there was a span of 16 bases. CDR3 length equals 14 residues. CDR3 DNA: TGTGCCAGCAGTTTATTCGGAGGGGGCTTTGGGCAGTATTTT. This codes for CASSLFGGGFGQYF.

The chain has TRBV7-9 and TRBJ2-4; 7 nucleotides match TRBD1. This CDR3 is 14 amino acids long. CDR1 SEHNR and CDR2 FQNEAQ come from the germline V gene (reference sequence). V lost 5 bases to trimming and J lost 7 bases; unmatched junction nucleotides: 8. Here the CDR3 reads CASSPGTDGNIQYF. The CDR3 bases are TGTGCCAGCAGCCCCGGGACAGATGGGAACATTCAGTACTTC.

This rearrangement joins TRBV7-9 to TRBJ2-6, with 8 positions matching TRBD2. The trim removed 1 base at V and 2 bases at J, leaving 4 bases unmatched. The CDR3 extends over 17 amino acids. CDR1 and CDR2 (germline): SEHNR, FQNEAQ (reference sequence). The CDR3 nucleotides read TGTGCCAGCAGCTTAGGAGCGGGGGAAGCTGGGGCCAACGTCCTGACTTTC. This sequence encodes CASSLGAGEAGANVLTF.

V gene TRBV6-6 combines with J gene TRBJ2-2, with D unclear. The CDR3 loop spans 13 amino acids. Trimming removed 7 bases at V and 1 base at J, with 7 bases between. The germline V gene has CDR1 MNHNY and CDR2 SVGAGI (reference sequence). In DNA, the CDR3 is TGTGCCAGCACCGTACAGAACACCGGGGAGCTGTTTTTT. This translates into CASTVQNTGELFF.

The chain employs TRBV28 and TRBJ1-3, with a weak D call TRBD1 (5 bases). The CDR3 spans 15 residues. Trimming took off 2 bases at V and 4 bases at J, with 12 bases between the two ends. The germline V gene has CDR1 MDHEN and CDR2 SYDVKM. The CDR3 reads CASSLGRVVGNTIYF. In DNA, the CDR3 is TGTGCCAGCAGTTTAGGCAGGGTTGTAGGAAACACCATATATTTT.

The chain has TRBV11-2 and TRBJ2-1, with 8 positions matching TRBD1. Losses at the gene ends were 5 bases for V and 8 bases for J; bases not matched to a gene: 14. This CDR3 is built from 16 residues. Per germline, CDR1 SGHAT and CDR2 FQNNGV. The DNA for the CDR3 is TGTGCCAGCAGCCAGCCCCGGGACAGGCCTACGGATGAGCAGTTCTTC. Amino acids: CASSQPRDRPTDEQFF.

This chain uses TRBV5-4 with TRBJ1-3; D is undetermined. V lost 0 bases and J lost 4, with 14 bases in between. CDR1 is SGHNT and CDR2 is YYREEE in the germline V gene (reference sequence). There are 16 residues in the CDR3. The CDR3 DNA reads TGTGCCAGCAGCTTGGCAAGTTCAGGTGAAGGAAACACCATATATTTT. Translated, it gives CASSLASSGEGNTIYF.

This clone was recorded a few times. The V and J genes are TRBV6-5 and TRBJ1-1; 8 positions match TRBD1. The V segment lost 7 bases and the J segment 3 bases; nucleotides outside the gene matches: 1. Germline CDR1 reads MNHEY; CDR2 reads SVGAGI. The CDR3 consists of 12 residues. The CDR3 here is CASNRGDTEAFF. DNA of the CDR3: TGTGCCAGCAACAGGGGGGACACTGAAGCTTTCTTT.

The CDR3 region is CASSQDREQPQHF. The DNA of the CDR3 is TGTGCCAGCAGCCAGGACAGGGAGCAGCCCCAGCATTTT. V and J are TRBV11-2 and TRBJ1-5; 8 bases fit TRBD1. CDR3 length: 13 residues. CDR1 is SGHAT, CDR2 FQNNGV, per germline. J lost 7 bases, V lost 5 bases, and 4 bases had no gene match.

CDR3 in DNA: TGTGCCAGCAGTGAAGCGAACCCCGGGACAGGGGATAAAGCTTTCTTT. This translates into CASSEANPGTGDKAFF. The chain recombines TRBV2 with TRBJ1-1; TRBD1 agrees at 10 bases. The CDR3 is 16 residues long. Germline V gives CDR1 SNHLY, CDR2 FYNNEI. Unmatched junction bases numbered 10, after V lost 0 bases and J lost 9 bases.

This clone was counted a single time. This chain links TRBV5-1 with TRBJ1-1; no reliable D call. The CDR3 has 14 residues. The V gene's germline CDR1 is SGHRS and CDR2 YFSETQ. Trimming removed 0 bases at V and 5 bases at J, with 11 bases between. Written as DNA, the CDR3 is TGCGCCAGCAGCTTGGAGCCGGGTCGGACTGAAGCTTTCTTT. This gives the protein CASSLEPGRTEAFF.

This chain links TRBV9 with TRBJ1-4; maybe TRBD1 (6 bases). V lost 3 bases and J 5 bases, leaving 14 bases between the germline ends. This CDR3 comprises 15 residues. Per the germline V gene, CDR1 is SGDLS and CDR2 is YYNGEE. This chain's CDR3 is CASSGPGQWNEKLFF. In DNA, the CDR3 is TGTGCCAGCAGCGGGCCGGGACAATGGAATGAAAAACTGTTTTTT.

V and J are TRBV5-1 and TRBJ2-1; the match to TRBD2 covers 7 bases. V trimming: 3 bases; J trimming: 4 bases; junction bases outside the gene matches: 10. The CDR3 is 16 residues long. CDR1 and CDR2 from the germline V gene are SGHRS and YFSETQ. CDR3 residues: CASSSLAGGTYNEQFF. CDR3 DNA sequence: TGCGCCAGCAGCTCCCTAGCCGGGGGGACTTACAATGAGCAGTTCTTC. The whole variable domain, remainder taken from reference TRBV5-1 and TRBJ2-1, is KAGVTQTPRYLIKTRGQQVTLSCSPISGHRSVSWYQQTPGQGLQFLFEYFSETQRNKGNFPGRFSGRQFSNSRSEMNVSTLELGDSALYLCASSSLAGGTYNEQFFGPGTRLTVL.

This clone was counted only a few times. V usage is TRBV11-2 and J usage is TRBJ2-3; weak D call: TRBD1 (7 bases). The ends were cut back, 3 bases at V and 1 base at J, with 11 bases in the middle. This CDR3 is built from 15 residues. CDR1 is SGHAT, CDR2 FQNNGV, per germline. CDR3 loop: CASSFRGAGTDTQYF. Written as DNA, the CDR3 is TGTGCCAGCAGCTTCAGGGGGGCCGGCACAGATACGCAGTATTTT.

Comments on this clone: Other nucleotide sequences in the sample specify the same CDR3. The V gene is TRBV18, the J gene TRBJ2-2; D perhaps matches TRBD1 (5 bases). Trimming shortened V by 4 bases and J by 5 bases, and 11 bases separated the two germline ends. Per the germline V gene, CDR1 is KGHSH and CDR2 is LQKENI. The CDR3 length is 14 residues. CDR3 sequence reads: CASSLQGNTGELFF. The CDR3 DNA reads TGTGCCAGCTCACTGCAGGGAAATACCGGGGAGCTGTTTTTT.

V usage is TRBV14 and J usage is TRBJ1-2; D gene uncertain. Between the trimmed V and J ends, which lost 4 bases and 6 bases, there was a span of 18 bases. CDR3 length: 15 amino acids. Germline CDR1 SGHDN, CDR2 FVKESK. The CDR3 is CASSPSDWSGHGYTF. The DNA of the CDR3 is TGTGCCAGCAGCCCCTCGGACTGGAGCGGACATGGCTACACCTTC.

The chain links TRBV3-1 (or the pseudogene TRBV3-2) to TRBJ2-1, with 10 bases identical to TRBD2. The CDR3 totals 17 residues. CDR1 is LGHDT, CDR2 YNNKEL, per germline (reference sequence). The trim removed 7 bases at V and 0 bases at J, leaving 9 bases unmatched. As DNA, the CDR3 is TGTGCCAGCAACGGAGGAGCGGGGGGGAGCTCCTACAATGAGCAGTTCTTC. This encodes CASNGGAGGSSYNEQFF.

The rearrangement joins TRBV19 to TRBJ2-2, with 11 bases fitting TRBD2. Trimming at V came to 6 bases and at J to 2 bases, leaving 2 bases not matched to a gene. CDR1 is LNHDA, CDR2 SQIVND, per germline (reference sequence). The CDR3 has 15 residues. CDR3 coding DNA: TGTGCCAGTAGGGGACTAGCGGCTAACACCGGGGAGCTGTTTTTT. Protein product: CASRGLAANTGELFF.

The chain recombines TRBV6-5 with TRBJ1-1; 7 positions match TRBD1. This CDR3 comprises 14 residues. Germline CDR1 is MNHEY and CDR2 is SVGAGI. J gave up 1 base and V 8 bases, and 7 bases lay outside the gene matches. The chain's CDR3 is CASYTRQGNTEAFF. The CDR3, as DNA: TGTGCCAGCTATACTCGACAGGGGAACACTGAAGCTTTCTTT.

The chain employs TRBV15 and TRBJ2-7; 7 bases fit TRBD2. The CDR3 contains 14 residues. The trim removed 0 bases at V and 3 bases at J, leaving 2 bases unmatched. Germline V gene sequence: CDR1 LNHNV, CDR2 YYDKDF (reference sequence). The chain's CDR3 is CATSREGGGYEQYF. The CDR3 DNA reads TGTGCCACCAGCAGAGAAGGCGGGGGCTACGAGCAGTACTTC.